These 19 T cell receptor beta chains originate from one sample sequenced in a study of cytomegalovirus exposure and HLA in healthy donors (dated by TCRdb to about 2017). The library was built by means of the immunoSEQ multiplex PCR assay. For the multiplex PCR, a mixture combining 60 forward primers for TCR Vbeta segments and 13 reverse primers for TCR Jbeta segments was used. The clones in this table, taken by TCRdb from immuneACCESS, are in-frame only. Not every clone is retained; where verified, under half of the shortfall comes from an unresolved V gene, and the cause of the rest is unknown. The sample profile shows approximately 190,000 clones; about 80% of them were found once. The top ten clonotypes cover roughly 3.1% of the sample. The sequenced material came from PBMCs. The receptors derive from a middle-aged man in good health and CMV-seropositive.

This rearrangement joins TRBV6-1 to TRBJ1-6, with TRBD1 matching 9 bases. The CDR3 length is 15 residues. Trimming took 6 bases from V and 7 from J; bases not matched to a gene: 7. CDR1 is MNHNS, CDR2 SASEGT, per germline. The CDR3 region has the DNA TGTGCCAGCAGGCCGTCCGGGACAGGGAATTCACCCCTCCACTTT. Translation gives CASRPSGTGNSPLHF.

The CDR3 DNA is TGCGCCAGCGGGTCAGGGACTAGCGGATGGGAGACCCAGTACTTC. It translates to CASGSGTSGWETQYF. The chain employs TRBV10-2 and TRBJ2-5; 11 nucleotides line up with TRBD2. The length of the CDR3 is 15 residues. In germline, CDR1 is WSHSY, CDR2 SAAADI. The ends lost 8 bases at V and 5 bases at J; junction bases unmatched: 10.

The V and J genes are TRBV5-4 and TRBJ2-1; 8 bases agree with TRBD2. This CDR3 comprises 15 residues. V shed 0 bases and J 5 bases; nucleotides not matched to a gene: 4. The V gene's germline CDR1 is SGHNT and CDR2 YYREEE (reference sequence). The DNA of the CDR3 is TGTGCCAGCAGCTTGGCCGGGACTAGTCACAATGAGCAGTTCTTC. It is translated as CASSLAGTSHNEQFF. Drawing the rest from reference TRBV5-4 and TRBJ2-1, the complete variable domain is ETGVTQSPTHLIKTRGQQVTLRCSSQSGHNTVSWYQQALGQGPQFIFQYYREEENGRGNFPPRFSGLQFPNYSSELNVNALELDDSALYLCASSLAGTSHNEQFFGPGTRLTVL.

This clone was observed a handful of times. This chain links TRBV6-5 with TRBJ2-7; TRBD2 agrees at 10 bases. Trimming removed 6 bases from V and 0 bases from J; junction bases left unmatched: 2. The CDR3 is 14 amino acids. Germline V gene sequence: CDR1 MNHEY, CDR2 SVGAGI. The CDR3 spells CASRPSGSSYEQYF. CDR3 sequence (DNA): TGTGCCAGCAGGCCTAGCGGGAGCTCCTACGAGCAGTACTTC.

The chain joins TRBV5-1 to TRBJ2-2, with a weak D call TRBD2 (6 bases). CDR3 length: 14 residues. The germline V gene has CDR1 SGHRS and CDR2 YFSETQ. V gave up 2 bases and J gave up 7 bases, with 12 bases separating them. CDR3 sequence (DNA): TGCGCCAGCAGCTTTAGGTGGGAGGACGGGGAGCTGTTTTTT. Translated, it gives CASSFRWEDGELFF.

The V and J genes are TRBV6-1 and TRBJ2-2; D is perhaps TRBD1 (5 bases). Trimming took 2 bases from V and 5 from J, leaving 15 bases between them. This CDR3 comprises 16 residues. Germline V CDR1 and CDR2: MNHNS, SASEGT. The CDR3 region is CASSERQGWRTGELFF. The CDR3 nucleotides are TGTGCCAGCAGTGAAAGGCAGGGTTGGCGGACCGGGGAGCTGTTTTTT.

The V gene is TRBV5-1, the J gene TRBJ1-2; 7 bases match TRBD1. The CDR3 length is 17 residues. The V and J ends lost 4 bases and 3 bases, in that order; junction bases with no gene match: 15. Per the germline V gene, CDR1 is SGHRS and CDR2 is YFSETQ. The CDR3 region is CASSPGDREKSDYGYTF. CDR3 in DNA: TGCGCCAGCAGCCCTGGGGACAGAGAAAAGTCGGACTATGGCTACACCTTC.

In this sample, this clone turned up a few times. The chain recombines TRBV4-1 with TRBJ1-2; perhaps TRBD1 as D (5 bases). The CDR3 covers 13 residues. The V end lost 4 bases, the J end lost 8 bases, and 14 bases lay between the germline ends. CDR1 is MGHRA and CDR2 is YSYEKL in the germline V gene. The DNA for the CDR3 is TGCGCCAGCAGCCTAGGGGCTGGTGGCGGCTACACCTTC. This translates into CASSLGAGGGYTF.

The rearrangement links TRBV4-1 to TRBJ1-1; D is unclear. The germline V gene encodes CDR1 MGHRA and CDR2 YSYEKL. The ends were cut back, 5 bases at V and 2 bases at J, with 12 bases in the middle. This CDR3 is built from 14 residues. As DNA, the CDR3 is TGCGCCAGCAGCACCGGGATTACTAACACTGAAGCTTTCTTT. Translation: CASSTGITNTEAFF.

The chain uses TRBV7-8 and TRBJ2-7; the D gene is possibly TRBD2 (6 bases). CDR1 SGHVS and CDR2 FQNEAQ come from the germline V gene. Between the trimmed V and J ends, which lost 3 bases and 5 bases, there was a span of 14 bases. This CDR3 spans 14 amino acids. The CDR3 DNA reads as TGTGCCAGCAGCTTGGAGCGGCGGGACCACGAGCAGTACTTC. It yields the protein CASSLERRDHEQYF.

The chain carries TRBV2 and TRBJ2-2; no definite D call. Trimming removed 5 bases at V and 6 bases at J, with 10 bases between. Germline loops: CDR1 SNHLY, CDR2 FYNNEI. The CDR3 is 13 residues long. The chain's CDR3 is CASSPNSSGELFF. In nucleotides, the CDR3 is TGTGCCAGCAGTCCCAATAGCTCCGGGGAGCTGTTTTTT.

The chain uses TRBV6-5 and TRBJ2-3; D is undetermined. The length of the CDR3 is 13 residues. Germline-derived CDR1 and CDR2 are MNHEY and SVGAGI. With 6 bases removed from V and 5 bases from J, the gap between germline ends came to 12 bases. This chain's CDR3 is CASRPPRVDTQYF. CDR3 nucleotide sequence: TGTGCCAGCAGACCACCCCGGGTAGATACGCAGTATTTT.

V usage is TRBV6-5 and J usage is TRBJ1-1, with D possibly matching TRBD1 (5 bases). V was pared by 6 bases and J by 0 bases, with 11 bases between. This CDR3 is 14 amino acids long. Germline values: CDR1 MNHEY, CDR2 SVGAGI. CDR3 in amino acids: CASSPGHMNTEAFF. The CDR3 DNA reads TGTGCCAGCAGCCCCGGACATATGAACACTGAAGCTTTCTTT.

This chain uses TRBV4-3 with TRBJ2-3; 10 bases are shared with TRBD2. The CDR3 loop spans 17 amino acids. The ends lost 0 bases at V and 6 bases at J; junction bases unmatched: 9. Germline lookup yields CDR1 LGHNA and CDR2 YSLEER. In nucleotides, the CDR3 is TGCGCCAGCAGCCAAGATCTTCAGCGGGAGGGGGGGGATACGCAGTATTTT. Translated: CASSQDLQREGGDTQYF.

This clone was seen only once. The chain carries TRBV19 and TRBJ2-7; the D is unclear. The germline gives CDR1 LNHDA, CDR2 SQIVND (reference sequence). Trimming shortened V by 5 bases and J by 0 bases, and 11 bases separated the two germline ends. This CDR3 has 14 amino acids. The CDR3 protein is CASSDIQSSYEQYF. In DNA form, the CDR3 reads TGTGCCAGTAGTGACATCCAGTCCTCCTACGAGCAGTACTTC.

The V gene is TRBV18, the J gene TRBJ1-3, with D unclear. This CDR3 contains 14 residues. V was trimmed by 2 bases and J by 2 bases, leaving 7 bases between them. The germline V gene has CDR1 KGHSH and CDR2 LQKENI. Written as DNA, the CDR3 is TGTGCCAGCTCACCAGCCGGGACTGGAAACACCATATATTTT. Amino acid sequence: CASSPAGTGNTIYF.

The chain is built from TRBV7-3 and TRBJ2-2, with TRBD2 identical over 8 bases. With V trimmed by 5 bases and J by 2 bases, 4 bases remained unmatched. Germline V gene lookup returns CDR1 SGHTA and CDR2 FQGTGA. The CDR3 extends over 15 amino acids. CDR3 DNA sequence: TGTGCCAGCAGCCTCAGCGGGGGAAACACCGGGGAGCTGTTTTTT. It translates to CASSLSGGNTGELFF.

The rearrangement links TRBV11-2 to TRBJ2-7; 7 bases are shared with TRBD1. The ends lost 0 bases at V and 3 bases at J; junction bases unmatched: 11. The CDR3 loop spans 17 amino acids. Germline CDR1 SGHAT, CDR2 FQNNGV. The CDR3 bases are TGTGCCAGCAGCTTAGATAGAGGGGGCGCCTCAATCTACGAGCAGTACTTC. Residues: CASSLDRGGASIYEQYF.

CDR3 DNA sequence: TGTGCCAGCAGCCCACTGCTAGGGAACACTGAAGCTTTCTTT. It codes for CASSPLLGNTEAFF. This chain links TRBV7-2 with TRBJ1-1; no clear D gene. CDR1 and CDR2 (germline): SGHTA, FQGNSA. V lost 5 bases, J lost 1 base, and 11 bases lay in between. The CDR3 has 14 amino acids.